This is a list of T cell receptor beta chains from one sample in a study of CD8 T cells in Susac syndrome. TCRdb redid the calling of the immunoSEQ multiplex PCR reads with MiXCR, one entry per CDR3 protein. The sample has around 50,000 distinct CDR3 sequences, around 92% seen once. Sequenced sample: CD8+ T cells from PBMCs. These receptor sequences come from a human donor in good health. CDR3s include the opening cysteine and the closing phenylalanine or tryptophan. A D gene is named only where the DNA matches it firmly. Expanded clones are given a class, and other clones once, few, many or no size at all.

v_call,clone_size,j_call,d_call,cdr3_aa,cdr3_nt
TRBV7-9,once,TRBJ2-3,-,CASSVEGDRFTDTQYF,TGTGCCAGCAGCGTGGAGGGGGATAGGTTCACAGATACGCAGTATTTT
TRBV10-1,once,TRBJ2-1,-,CASRDDYNEQFF,TGCGCCAGCAGGGACGATTACAATGAGCAGTTCTTC
TRBV7-9,-,TRBJ2-7,-,CASSPDGEYEQYF,TGTGCCAGCAGCCCAGACGGGGAATACGAGCAGTACTTC
TRBV27,-,TRBJ2-3,-,CASSPPGSDTDTQYF,TGTGCCAGCAGTCCCCCGGGTAGCGACACAGATACGCAGTATTTT
TRBV27,few,TRBJ2-5,TRBD1,CASSLVGKTGPQETQYF,TGTGCCAGCAGTTTAGTTGGAAAGACAGGGCCACAAGAGACCCAGTACTTC
TRBV11-2,-,TRBJ2-1,-,CASSSEGTSANEQFF,TGTGCCAGCAGCTCAGAGGGAACCTCTGCCAATGAGCAGTTCTTC
TRBV3-1,once,TRBJ2-1,-,CASSQEFGDPYNEQFF,TGTGCCAGCAGCCAAGAATTCGGGGACCCTTACAATGAGCAGTTCTTC
TRBV2,-,TRBJ2-1,-,CASSEGSTPYNEQFF,TGTGCCAGCAGTGAAGGCTCCACGCCCTACAATGAGCAGTTCTTC
TRBV24-1,few,TRBJ2-2,-,CATKGSGGELFF,TGTGCCACCAAGGGTTCTGGCGGGGAGCTGTTTTTT
TRBV27,-,TRBJ1-1,TRBD1,CATRTGFGTLSEAFF,TGTGCCACCCGGACAGGGTTCGGGACTCTTTCTGAAGCTTTCTTT
TRBV4-3,once,TRBJ2-7,TRBD1,CASSQDMLGQGAHEQYF,TGCGCCAGCAGCCAAGACATGTTGGGACAGGGGGCGCACGAGCAGTACTTC
TRBV7-2,-,TRBJ2-1,-,CASSSVPPGPRF,TGTGCCAGCAGCTCTGTACCGCCGGGTCCAAGGTTC
TRBV5-6,-,TRBJ2-1,-,CASSELTRHYNEQFF,TGTGCCAGCAGCGAGTTAACTCGGCACTACAATGAGCAGTTCTTC
TRBV4-1,-,TRBJ2-3,TRBD2,CASSPWTSGNRDTQYF,TGCGCCAGCAGCCCCTGGACTAGCGGGAATAGGGATACGCAGTATTTT
TRBV19,-,TRBJ2-7,TRBD2,CASSSASGATYEQYF,TGTGCCAGTAGTTCGGCTAGCGGGGCAACCTACGAGCAGTACTTC
TRBV20-1,-,TRBJ2-7,-,CSARVSATRGAYEQYF,TGCAGTGCTAGAGTTAGCGCCACCAGGGGGGCCTACGAGCAGTACTTC
TRBV7-9,-,TRBJ2-7,TRBD2,CASSLEGRGGEQYF,TGTGCCAGCAGCTTAGAAGGCCGGGGGGGCGAGCAGTACTTC
TRBV2,-,TRBJ1-2,TRBD1,CASSDTPLGTGISSYGYTF,TGTGCCAGCAGTGATACACCCTTAGGGACAGGGATAAGCTCCTATGGCTACACCTTC
TRBV19,-,TRBJ1-1,-,CASSTRGTNTEAFF,TGTGCCAGTAGTACCCGGGGGACGAACACTGAAGCTTTCTTT
TRBV6-1,-,TRBJ2-1,TRBD2,CASRLDLAGVGLGEQFF,TGTGCCAGCAGGCTCGATTTAGCGGGAGTCGGTCTCGGTGAGCAGTTCTTC
TRBV27,once,TRBJ2-7,-,CASSLGYDAASDEQYF,TGTGCCAGCAGTTTAGGGTACGACGCCGCATCCGACGAGCAGTACTTC
TRBV29-1,-,TRBJ1-2,-,CSVEGTPDYGYTF,TGCAGCGTTGAAGGGACACCCGACTATGGCTACACCTTC
TRBV7-9,-,TRBJ2-1,-,CASSFQRLSYNEQFF,TGTGCCAGCAGCTTTCAGCGGCTCTCCTACAATGAGCAGTTCTTC
TRBV21-1,-,TRBJ2-7,-,CASSRGPGLAGVLYEQYF,TGTGCCAGCAGCAGAGGCCCTGGACTAGCGGGAGTCTTATACGAGCAGTACTTC
TRBV6-1,-,TRBJ2-1,TRBD2,CASGQLAGADNEQFF,TGTGCCAGCGGCCAACTAGCGGGAGCTGACAATGAGCAGTTCTTC
TRBV7-2,-,TRBJ2-3,-,CASSKLGGGGPRPDTQYF,TGTGCCAGCAGCAAACTAGGGGGGGGAGGACCAAGGCCAGATACGCAGTATTTT
TRBV30,-,TRBJ2-2,-,CAWSVLGTGELFF,TGTGCCTGGAGTGTATTGGGGACCGGGGAGCTGTTTTTT
TRBV15,-,TRBJ1-1,-,CATSTLGREYSDSLNTEAFF,TGTGCCACCAGCACACTCGGACGAGAGTATTCGGACAGCCTGAACACTGAAGCTTTCTTT